This entry is about one TCR beta chain. The antigen remains unidentified. The data stem from a study of T cells in Graves' hyperthyroidism and ophthalmopathy. As for the study in general: Peripheral blood draws took place at initial diagnosis, ahead of any treatment.

From RNA transcripts, TCR beta CDR3 regions were amplified. TCR CDR3 regions were first amplified by RT-PCR with HTBI primers. Via MiXCR, TCRdb re-called the multiplex PCR reads, giving one row per CDR3 protein. The sample includes 350,000 or so distinct CDR3 sequences, approximately 22% of them seen just once. The study's findings and limits: Most expanded thyroid clonotypes above 0.001 also appeared in blood. Patients with ophthalmopathy were separated from those with stable hyperthyroidism by a 13 V-J model.

This CDR3 contains 15 residues. The V segment lost 6 bases and the J segment 0 bases; nucleotides outside the gene matches: 4. Over 18 months, lack of ophthalmopathy progression marked Graves' hyperthyroidism as stable. This TCR was sampled from a woman aged 45-60 years with Graves' hyperthyroidism. The sequencing input was blood. The chain carries TRBV12-3 or TRBV12-4 and TRBJ2-1, with 8 bases matching TRBD1. DNA for the CDR3: TGTGCCAGCAGACCAGGACAGGGCTCCTACAATGAGCAGTTCTTC. It codes for CASRPGQGSYNEQFF.